This T cell receptor beta chain was retrieved from a study of blood T cells in healthy people across ages. The CDR3 length is 14 residues. CDR1 and CDR2 from the germline V gene are LGHDT and YNNKEL (reference sequence). Deletions cut 0 bases from V and 12 bases from J, with 17 bases between. This clonotype has a handful of counts. The antigen remains unidentified. Study-wide results and caveats: Comparison with aged donors showed that long-lived donors had more naive CD4+ cells and higher diversity.

For every donor, a draw yielded approximately 9.8 milliliters of peripheral blood. Through a sample-barcoded 5' primer and a J-beta primer mix, a second PCR was run for roughly 7 to 12 cycles. TCRdb called the 5' RACE reads again in MiXCR, with one record for every CDR3 protein. The profile shows around 500,000 distinct CDR3 sequences, about 45% of them singletons. The origin of this receptor is a man older than 75 in good health. The sequenced sample consisted of blood. V gene TRBV3-1 combines with J gene TRBJ1-2; D may be TRBD1 (5 bases). CDR3 in amino acids: CASSQDSRGRAHTF. The CDR3 region has the DNA TGTGCCAGCAGCCAAGACAGTAGGGGCAGGGCGCACACCTTC.